This T cell receptor beta chain was identified in a study of regulatory T cells in long-lasting Graves disease. As to time point: persistent/refractory GD, antithyroid drugs over 5 years with positive TRAb. Isolated PBMC RNA provided the starting material for the TCR library. Study-level points and caveats: When disease was persistent, TRBV28, TRBJ1-2 and TRBJ2-5 were the favored segments.

CDR1 SNHLY and CDR2 FYNNEI come from the germline V gene. Trimming cost V 5 bases and J 3 bases; bases outside gene matches: 11. The CDR3 spans 17 residues. The table lists this clonotype with many counts. Antigen specificity is unknown. HTBI primers from iRepertoire and Arm-PCR of CDR3 regions yielded the TCR beta libraries. Each CDR3 protein is one row after TCRdb ran MiXCR on the multiplex PCR reads. Altogether 350,000 to 450,000 distinct CDR3 sequences are present, 21% being singletons, with the ten largest covering over 11%. The clonotype comes from a female donor with Graves disease. Sequences were derived from peripheral blood mononuclear cells (PBMCs), sampled when the disease was refractory, from a patient treated with antithyroid drugs. The genes are TRBV2 and TRBJ1-5, with 9 bases fitting TRBD1. CDR3 amino acids: CASSSSRDRVSNQPQHF. The CDR3 bases are TGTGCCAGCAGTTCAAGCCGGGACAGGGTTTCCAATCAGCCCCAGCATTTT. The full variable domain, its missing parts supplied by reference TRBV2 and TRBJ1-5, is EPEVTQTPSHQVTQMGQEVILRCVPISNHLYFYWYRQILGQKVEFLVSFYNNEISEKSEIFDDQFSVERPDGSNFTLKIRSTKLEDSAMYFCASSSSRDRVSNQPQHFGDGTRLSIL.